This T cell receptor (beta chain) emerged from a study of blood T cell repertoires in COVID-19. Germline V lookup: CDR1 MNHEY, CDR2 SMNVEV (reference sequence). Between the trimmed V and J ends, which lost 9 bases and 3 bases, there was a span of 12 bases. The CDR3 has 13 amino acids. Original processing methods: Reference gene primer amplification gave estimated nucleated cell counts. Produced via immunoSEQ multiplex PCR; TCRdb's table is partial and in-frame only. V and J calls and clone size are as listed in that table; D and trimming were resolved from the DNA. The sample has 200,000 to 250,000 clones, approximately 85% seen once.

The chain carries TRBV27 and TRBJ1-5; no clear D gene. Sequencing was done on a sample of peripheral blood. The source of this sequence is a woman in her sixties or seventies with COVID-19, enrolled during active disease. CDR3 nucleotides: TGTGCCAGTTCGCGGAGCCCCAATCAGCCCCAGCATTTT. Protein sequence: CASSRSPNQPQHF.